This paragraph covers one TCR beta chain sequence. These data come from a study of cytomegalovirus exposure and HLA in healthy donors. The study ran its PCR with 60 Vbeta and 13 Jbeta primers. The assay was immunoSEQ multiplex PCR, and TCRdb's table has in-frame clones only and misses some. Of about 77,000 clones in the sample, about 84% were seen once. The CDR3 is made up of 13 amino acids. V was shortened by 5 bases and J by 4 bases, with 9 bases between the two germline ends. Germline CDR1 LGHNA, CDR2 YNFKEQ. The chain couples TRBV4-2 to TRBJ2-1; D uncertain. The receptor's source is a man aged 35 to 55 in good health and CMV-seronegative. The sample consisted of PBMCs. The CDR3 here is CASSSSDYNEQFF. Here the CDR3 DNA reads TGTGCCAGCAGCTCTTCAGATTACAATGAGCAGTTCTTC.